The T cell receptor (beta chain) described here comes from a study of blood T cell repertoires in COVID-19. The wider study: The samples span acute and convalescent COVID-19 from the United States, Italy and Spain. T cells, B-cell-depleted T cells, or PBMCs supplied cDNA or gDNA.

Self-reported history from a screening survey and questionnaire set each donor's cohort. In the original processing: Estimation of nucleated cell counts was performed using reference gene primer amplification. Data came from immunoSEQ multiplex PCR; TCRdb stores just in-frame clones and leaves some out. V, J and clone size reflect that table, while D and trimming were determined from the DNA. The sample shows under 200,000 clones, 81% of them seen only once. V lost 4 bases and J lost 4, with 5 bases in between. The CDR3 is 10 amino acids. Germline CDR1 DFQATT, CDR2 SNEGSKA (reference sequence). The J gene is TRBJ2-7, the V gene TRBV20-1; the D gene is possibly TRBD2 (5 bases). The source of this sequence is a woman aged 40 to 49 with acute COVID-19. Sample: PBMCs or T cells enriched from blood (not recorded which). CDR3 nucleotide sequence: TGCAGTGCTAAGCGGTACGAGCAGTACGTC. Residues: CSAKRYEQYV.